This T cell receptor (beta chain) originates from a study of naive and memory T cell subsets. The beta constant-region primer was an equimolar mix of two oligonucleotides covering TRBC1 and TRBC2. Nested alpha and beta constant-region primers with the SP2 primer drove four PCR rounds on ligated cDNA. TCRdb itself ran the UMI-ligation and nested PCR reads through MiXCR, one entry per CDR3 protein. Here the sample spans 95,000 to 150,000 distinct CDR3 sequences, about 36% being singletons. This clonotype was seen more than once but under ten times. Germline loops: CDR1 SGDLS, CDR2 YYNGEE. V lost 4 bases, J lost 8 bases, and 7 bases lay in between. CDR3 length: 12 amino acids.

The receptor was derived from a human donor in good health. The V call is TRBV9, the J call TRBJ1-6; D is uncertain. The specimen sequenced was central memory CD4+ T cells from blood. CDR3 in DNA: TGTGCCAGCAGCTCCGGGGATTCACCCCTCCACTTT. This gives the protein CASSSGDSPLHF. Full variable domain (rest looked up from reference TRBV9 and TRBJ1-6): DSGVTQTPKHLITATGQRVTLRCSPRSGDLSVYWYQQSLDQGLQFLIQYYNGEERAKGNILERFSAQQFPDLHSELNLSSLELGDSALYFCASSSGDSPLHFGNGTRLTVT.